Following are 18 T cell receptor beta chains from one sample sequenced in a study of T cells in Graves' hyperthyroidism and ophthalmopathy. The investigators amplified TCR beta CDR3 regions from RNA transcripts. The primer set for the first-round RT-PCR of the TCR CDR3 was HTBI. TCRdb passed the multiplex PCR reads through MiXCR, listing each CDR3 protein once. The sample shows roughly 500,000 distinct CDR3 sequences, around 22% of them seen only once. Sequencing used blood. Receptors originate from a woman between 25 and 40 years old with Graves' ophthalmopathy.

As regards this clonotype: A read error is possible here, since a much larger clone lies one base away. The gene calls are TRBV12-3 or TRBV12-4 and TRBJ1-5; no clear D. The CDR3 loop spans 13 amino acids. CDR3 residues: CASSLRKAQPQQF. DNA for the CDR3: TGTGCCAGCAGTTTAAGAAAAGCTCAGCCCCAGCAGTTT.

The table lists this clonotype with many counts. The chain uses TRBV6-5 and TRBJ2-2, with unresolved D. With 2 bases removed from V and 7 bases from J, the gap between germline ends came to 17 bases. Germline values: CDR1 MNHEY, CDR2 SVGAGI. This CDR3 has 16 residues. CDR3 region: CASSYRTAGLDGELFF. CDR3 bases: TGTGCCAGCAGTTACCGAACGGCCGGGCTTGACGGGGAGCTGTTTTTT.

J is TRBJ2-5 and V is TRBV12-3 or TRBV12-4, with 7 bases aligning to TRBD2. The CDR3 extends over 16 amino acids. Germline trimming cut 5 bases from V and 4 bases from J; bases unmatched to any gene: 13. The CDR3 loop is CASSPFIRGSGETQYF. Here the CDR3 DNA reads TGTGCCAGCAGTCCCTTTATCCGCGGGAGTGGAGAGACCCAGTACTTC.

This clonotype appeared a few times. This chain uses TRBV18 with TRBJ2-7; D ambiguous. The germline V gene encodes CDR1 KGHSH and CDR2 LQKENI. The CDR3 spans 13 residues. Trimming took 0 bases from V and 4 from J, leaving 7 bases between them. CDR3 DNA: TGTGCCAGCTCACCACCAACCGAATACGAGCAGTACTTC. It codes for CASSPPTEYEQYF.

This clonotype was seen a few times. The chain couples TRBV18 to TRBJ2-7; 12 positions agree with TRBD2. The CDR3 is 14 residues long. With 3 bases clipped from V and 7 bases from J, the junction kept 4 bases outside the gene matches. Germline lookup yields CDR1 KGHSH and CDR2 LQKENI. This CDR3 is CASSPGTSGLEQYF. The CDR3 DNA follows: TGTGCCAGCTCACCCGGGACTAGCGGGTTAGAGCAGTACTTC.

The chain carries TRBV4-3 and TRBJ1-1, with a weak D call TRBD1 (6 bases). The V gene's germline CDR1 is LGHNA and CDR2 YSLEER. CDR3 length: 17 residues. V was trimmed by 4 bases and J by 7 bases, leaving 25 bases between them. The CDR3 reads CASSRILFRGVGSEAFF. The CDR3 region has the DNA TGCGCCAGCAGCCGTATTCTCTTCAGGGGTGTCGGCAGTGAAGCTTTCTTT.

In regard to this clonotype: One end of the junction varies from germline; a read error may be responsible. CDR3 residues: CASSEVSPGPIF. The DNA of the CDR3 is TGTGCCAGCAGTGAAGTCAGTCCTGGTCCGATCTTC. The rearrangement links TRBV6-1 to TRBJ1-2; D remains unclear. There are 12 residues in the CDR3. Germline CDR1 MNHNS, CDR2 SASEGT.

This clonotype was recorded at least ten times. V is TRBV27 and J is TRBJ1-5; D not resolved. V was cut by 8 bases and J by 0 bases, with 14 bases left in between. The CDR3 totals 15 residues. Germline assignment: CDR1 MNHEY and CDR2 SMNVEV (reference sequence). CDR3 in amino acids: CASRQRAASNQPQHF. The CDR3 DNA reads TGTGCCAGCCGTCAACGGGCAGCTAGCAATCAGCCCCAGCATTTT.

This clonotype was seen many times. CDR3 sequence reads: CSARVGGTGRNEQYF. In nucleotides, the CDR3 is TGCAGTGCTAGAGTAGGGGGGACAGGGAGGAACGAGCAGTACTTC. V usage is TRBV20-1 and J usage is TRBJ2-7; TRBD1 matches at 9 bases. This CDR3 region has 15 residues. Germline V gene lookup returns CDR1 DFQATT and CDR2 SNEGSKA (reference sequence). V shed 1 base, J shed 5 bases, and the junction held 9 bases outside the gene matches.

This clonotype was seen at least ten times. The chain carries TRBV6-2 or TRBV6-3 and TRBJ2-7; D not resolved. The V end was cut by 0 bases, the J end by 1 base, with 7 bases between. This CDR3 comprises 14 residues. Germline assignment: CDR1 MNHEY and CDR2 SVGEGT. The CDR3 bases are TGTGCCAGCAGTTACTCGTTGGCATCCTACGAGCAGTACTTC. It is translated as CASSYSLASYEQYF.

This clonotype was seen repeatedly, ten times or more. The V and J genes are TRBV2 and TRBJ2-7; the D gene is possibly TRBD1 (6 bases). Germline CDR1 reads SNHLY; CDR2 reads FYNNEI. There are 15 residues in the CDR3. V lost 3 bases, J lost 2 bases, and 14 bases lay in between. In DNA, the CDR3 is TGTGCCAGCAGTGAGGGACATCGAGGAACCTACGAGCAGTACTTC. Its protein product is CASSEGHRGTYEQYF.

The chain is built from TRBV6-1 and TRBJ2-6, with a tentative D call TRBD2 (6 bases). The CDR3 runs to 16 residues. Germline CDR1 is MNHNS and CDR2 is SASEGT. V lost 8 bases and J lost 3, with 17 bases in between. The CDR3 sequence: CASGRSRRGGANVLTF. DNA for the CDR3: TGTGCCAGCGGAAGGTCGCGGCGGGGTGGGGCCAACGTCCTGACTTTC.

The CDR3, as DNA: TGTGCCAGCAGCTTAGTAACTCGAGGAGAGACCCAGTACTTC. Translation gives CASSLVTRGETQYF. This rearrangement joins TRBV7-2 to TRBJ2-5; D uncertain. Germline CDR1 SGHTA, CDR2 FQGNSA. This CDR3 region has 14 residues. Trimming took off 1 base at V and 4 bases at J, with 10 bases between the two ends.

This clonotype was counted a few times. The chain couples TRBV6-1 to TRBJ2-7; 11 bases match TRBD1. Germline V gives CDR1 MNHNS, CDR2 SASEGT. J was trimmed by 0 bases and V by 6 bases; bases with no gene match: 1. The length of the CDR3 is 14 residues. The CDR3 loop reads CASRDRGRSYEQYF. The CDR3 DNA sequence: TGTGCCAGCAGGGACAGGGGGCGCTCCTACGAGCAGTACTTC.

This clonotype showed up many times. V is TRBV5-1 and J is TRBJ2-7, with 12 bases fitting TRBD2. CDR3 length: 15 amino acids. J lost 4 bases, V lost 4 bases, and 6 bases had no gene match. Germline V gives CDR1 SGHRS, CDR2 YFSETQ. The CDR3 region has the DNA TGCGCCAGCAGCGAGACTAGCGGGGGCGTGTACGAGCAGTACTTC. Translated, it gives CASSETSGGVYEQYF.

The chain couples TRBV5-6 to TRBJ2-7; TRBD1 is a possible D gene (6 bases). The germline gives CDR1 SGHDT, CDR2 YYEEEE. Trimming shortened V by 1 base and J by 3 bases, and 8 bases separated the two germline ends. The CDR3 runs to 13 residues. CDR3 nucleotide sequence: TGTGCCAGCAGCTTGACGACAGGCTACGAGCAGTACTTC. Translating gives CASSLTTGYEQYF.

The sample holds many counts of this clonotype. This chain uses TRBV27 with TRBJ2-7; 10 bases map to TRBD2. This CDR3 is 14 amino acids long. The trim removed 9 bases at V and 3 bases at J, leaving 8 bases unmatched. Germline V gene lookup returns CDR1 MNHEY and CDR2 SMNVEV (reference sequence). The DNA for the CDR3 is TGTGCCAGTAGATCTAGCGGGGGATTCTACGAGCAGTACTTC. Protein: CASRSSGGFYEQYF.

This clonotype was detected many times. This chain connects TRBV19 to TRBJ2-7, with 12 nucleotides matching TRBD1. Germline assignment: CDR1 LNHDA and CDR2 SQIVND (reference sequence). J gave up 2 bases and V 4 bases, and 3 bases lay outside the gene matches. This CDR3 is 15 amino acids long. The DNA of the CDR3 is TGTGCCAGTAGTAGGGACAGGGGGCTTGCCTACGAGCAGTACTTC. Translated: CASSRDRGLAYEQYF.